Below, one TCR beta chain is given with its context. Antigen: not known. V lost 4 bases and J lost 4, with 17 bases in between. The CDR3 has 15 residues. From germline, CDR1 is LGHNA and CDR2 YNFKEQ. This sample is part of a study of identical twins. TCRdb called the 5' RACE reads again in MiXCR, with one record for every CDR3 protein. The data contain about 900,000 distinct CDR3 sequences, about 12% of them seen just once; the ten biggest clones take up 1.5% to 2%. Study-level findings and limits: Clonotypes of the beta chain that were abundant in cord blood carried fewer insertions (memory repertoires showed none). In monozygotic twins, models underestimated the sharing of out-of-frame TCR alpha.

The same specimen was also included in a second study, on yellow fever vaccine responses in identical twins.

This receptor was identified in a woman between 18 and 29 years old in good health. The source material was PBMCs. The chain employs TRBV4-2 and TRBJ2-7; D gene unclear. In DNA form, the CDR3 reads TGTGCCAGCAGCCCCCGGCGTCAGGACGGGTACGAGCAGTACTTC. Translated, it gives CASSPRRQDGYEQYF.